Below are 24 T cell receptor beta chains sequenced from a single sample in a study of identical twins (dated by TCRdb to about 2016). Library creation used 5' RACE. The instrument given in TCRdb is Illumina HiSeq 2000. TCRdb reanalyzed the raw reads on its own, using fastp at Q25 for trimming and MiXCR for clone calling, and kept in-frame beta chains. CDR3 protein duplicates are merged, each entry listing the most common genes and DNA. This sample holds around 1.7 million distinct CDR3 sequences; under 35% were observed only once. The top ten clonotypes cover about 0.27% of the sample. Sequenced input: cord blood. The receptors derive from a newborn girl in good health.

Points on this clonotype: One end of the junction varies from germline; a read error may be responsible. The V call is TRBV28, the J call TRBJ2-7; TRBD2 agrees at 8 bases. The germline gives CDR1 MDHEN, CDR2 SYDVKM. This CDR3 has 16 residues. In DNA form, the CDR3 reads TGTCCCAGCAGTCCCCGACCGGGACTAGGAGACTACGAGCAGTACTTC. This codes for CPSSPRPGLGDYEQYF.

The DNA for the CDR3 is TGTGCCAGCCGAACCGGGACTAGCGGGGGAAAGTCCTCCTACGAGCAGTACTTC. It encodes CASRTGTSGGKSSYEQYF. The rearrangement uses TRBV12-3 or TRBV12-4 and TRBJ2-7; TRBD2 aligns across 14 bases. After removal of 8 bases from V and 0 bases from J, the junction contained 12 bases not matched to a gene. The CDR3 loop spans 18 amino acids.

The chain has TRBV10-3 and TRBJ2-1, with TRBD2 matching over 10 bases. The CDR3 covers 15 residues. Germline V gene data show CDR1 as ENHRY and CDR2 as SYGVKD. V was clipped by 6 bases and J by 7 bases; unmatched bases: 9. The CDR3 DNA reads as TGTGCCATCAGGGCTAGCGGGGGTATAGGAAATGAGCAGTTCTTC. Residues: CAIRASGGIGNEQFF.

V and J are TRBV4-1 and TRBJ1-2; 9 bases line up with TRBD1. The J segment lost 4 bases and the V segment lost 1 base, leaving 4 bases of the junction unmatched. The CDR3 loop spans 15 amino acids. Germline CDR1 is MGHRA and CDR2 is YSYEKL. The CDR3 is CASSQADRGAYGYTF. CDR3 nucleotides: TGCGCCAGCAGCCAAGCTGACAGGGGGGCCTATGGCTACACCTTC.

This clonotype was observed a few times. This chain joins TRBV13 and TRBJ2-1; possibly TRBD2 for D (5 bases). Trimming removed 5 bases at V and 0 bases at J, with 14 bases between. Germline CDR1 and CDR2: PRHDT and FYEKMQ (reference sequence). The CDR3 extends over 16 amino acids. CDR3 coding DNA: TGTGCCAGCAGCCCTCACCTAGCCTCCTCCTACAATGAGCAGTTCTTC. Translation gives CASSPHLASSYNEQFF.

For the CDR3, the DNA is TGTGCCACCAGTGATTCCCTTCTCTCCAAAAACATTCAGTACTTC. Translating gives CATSDSLLSKNIQYF. The J gene is TRBJ2-4, the V gene TRBV24-1; D is uncertain. CDR3 length: 15 residues. The V gene's germline CDR1 is KGHDR and CDR2 SFDVKD. V gave up 2 bases and J gave up 2 bases, with 9 bases separating them.

This clonotype was seen many times. The chain employs TRBV12-3 or TRBV12-4 and TRBJ2-5; D is uncertain. The CDR3 covers 13 residues. Trimming left V 6 bases short and J 2 bases short, with 10 bases between. The CDR3 reads CASSLRPQETQYF. The CDR3 DNA follows: TGTGCCAGCAGCCTTAGACCGCAAGAGACCCAGTACTTC.

The V call is TRBV11-2, the J call TRBJ2-1; D ambiguous. V was shortened by 5 bases and J by 6 bases, with 14 bases between the two germline ends. The CDR3 spans 14 residues. Germline V gene data show CDR1 as SGHAT and CDR2 as FQNNGV. CDR3 DNA: TGTGCCAGCAGCCCAATAAGACTTCTCAATGAGCAGTTCTTC. Translating gives CASSPIRLLNEQFF.

The chain combines TRBV4-1 with TRBJ1-2; D may be TRBD1 (5 bases). Trimming shortened V by 0 bases and J by 10 bases, and 12 bases separated the two germline ends. The CDR3 length is 13 residues. Germline CDR1 reads MGHRA; CDR2 reads YSYEKL. CDR3 in DNA: TGCGCCAGCAGCCAAGATCCGAGGGGTGACTACACCTTC. Residues: CASSQDPRGDYTF.

This clonotype appeared once. The rearrangement uses TRBV4-2 and TRBJ2-5, with 11 bases lining up with TRBD2. TRBJ2-7 matches the DNA end more closely, so the J call is doubtful. There are 15 residues in the CDR3. The V gene's germline CDR1 is LGHNA and CDR2 YNFKEQ. The CDR3 loop reads CASSLYSGGAYEQYF. The CDR3 DNA reads TGTGCCAGCAGCCTCTATAGCGGGGGGGCGTACGAGCAGTACTTC.

The chain carries TRBV5-1 and TRBJ2-2; 7 positions match TRBD2. There are 16 residues in the CDR3. Germline-derived CDR1 and CDR2 are SGHRS and YFSETQ. V lost 0 bases, J lost 4 bases, and 6 bases stayed unmatched. CDR3 loop: CASSLGASGPTGELFF. The CDR3 bases are TGCGCCAGCAGCTTGGGTGCTAGCGGTCCCACCGGGGAGCTGTTTTTT.

This clonotype showed up just a few times. The CDR3 DNA follows: TGCGCCAGCAGCTTCTCACTAGGACCGCAAGAGACCCAGTACTTC. Translated, it gives CASSFSLGPQETQYF. The chain is built from TRBV5-1 and TRBJ2-5; the D gene is possibly TRBD2 (5 bases). CDR3 length equals 15 residues. V lost 2 bases, J lost 2 bases, and 13 bases lay in between. Germline assignment: CDR1 SGHRS and CDR2 YFSETQ.

The J gene is TRBJ2-5, the V gene TRBV12-3 or TRBV12-4, with 9 bases aligning to TRBD2. The J call is doubtful: the DNA matches TRBJ2-7 better. This CDR3 comprises 14 residues. CDR3 sequence: CASSILAGTHEQYF. The CDR3 DNA follows: TGTGCCAGCAGTATCCTAGCGGGAACCCACGAGCAGTACTTC.

This clonotype was counted between two and nine times. This sequence joins TRBV3-1 and TRBJ1-5; unclear D gene. The V and J ends lost 1 base and 5 bases respectively, with 12 bases between them. The CDR3 totals 15 residues. Germline CDR1 is LGHDT and CDR2 is YNNKEL (reference sequence). Written as DNA, the CDR3 is TGTGCCAGCAGCCAAGGGTGGGCCTCAGATCAGCCCCAGCATTTT. Translating gives CASSQGWASDQPQHF. Together with reference TRBV3-1 and TRBJ1-5, the CDR3 gives the full variable domain: DTAVSQTPKYLVTQMGNDKSIKCEQNLGHDTMYWYKQDSKKFLKIMFSYNNKELIINETVPNRFSPKSPDKAHLNLHINSLELGDSAVYFCASSQGWASDQPQHFGDGTRLSIL.

The rearrangement joins TRBV7-9 to TRBJ2-1; TRBD2 might be the D (5 bases). Trimming pared 2 bases from V and 3 bases from J, leaving 11 bases between. CDR3 length: 15 residues. The germline CDR1 and CDR2 sequences are SEHNR and FQNEAQ (reference sequence). In nucleotides, the CDR3 is TGTGCCAGCAGCTTATCGGGGATCGACTACAATGAGCAGTTCTTC. The encoded protein is CASSLSGIDYNEQFF.

The chain couples TRBV27 to TRBJ2-1; no clear D. The J call may be mistaken, given a closer DNA end match to TRBJ2-7. This CDR3 has 16 amino acids. In germline, CDR1 is MNHEY, CDR2 SMNVEV (reference sequence). Written as DNA, the CDR3 is TGTGCCAGCAGTTTACAAGTTCCGAGCTCCTACAATGAGCAGTACTTC. This gives the protein CASSLQVPSSYNEQYF.

The gene calls are TRBV3-1 and TRBJ2-7; 8 bases map to TRBD2. In germline, CDR1 is LGHDT, CDR2 YNNKEL (reference sequence). Trimming cost V 5 bases and J 0 bases; bases outside gene matches: 6. There are 15 residues in the CDR3. Here the CDR3 reads CASSYIAGHSYEQYF. In DNA form, the CDR3 reads TGTGCCAGCAGCTACATAGCGGGGCACTCCTACGAGCAGTACTTC.

The CDR3 nucleotides are TGTGCCAGCAGCAAAGCGGAACAGGGAAATAATCCACCCCTCCACTTT. This encodes CASSKAEQGNNPPLHF. The chain joins TRBV21-1 to TRBJ1-6; the D call in the table, TRBD1, was not verified against the DNA. TRBV21-1 is a pseudogene locus. This CDR3 comprises 16 residues.

The chain combines TRBV7-9 with TRBJ2-3, with D tentatively TRBD1 (6 bases). Germline values: CDR1 SEHNR, CDR2 FQNEAQ (reference sequence). V was shortened by 5 bases and J by 1 base, with 10 bases between the two germline ends. The CDR3 length is 14 residues. CDR3: CASSPDRRTDTQYF. Written as DNA, the CDR3 is TGTGCCAGCAGCCCGGACAGACGCACAGATACGCAGTATTTT.

The sample holds a few counts of this clonotype. The chain uses TRBV28 and TRBJ2-3; 7 bases agree with TRBD1. The CDR3 is made up of 17 amino acids. Germline-derived CDR1 and CDR2 are MDHEN and SYDVKM. V dropped 4 bases and J dropped 4; count of bases not matched to a gene: 14. CDR3 nucleotide sequence: TGTGCCAGCAGTTCGCCCCTAGGGGGCTCCCGTCCAGATACGCAGTATTTT. Translated, it gives CASSSPLGGSRPDTQYF.

This clonotype was detected only a few times. This chain joins TRBV11-2 and TRBJ2-1; a possible D gene is TRBD1 (5 bases). V gave up 4 bases and J gave up 3 bases, with 19 bases separating them. This CDR3 region has 17 residues. The germline gives CDR1 SGHAT, CDR2 FQNNGV. For the CDR3, the DNA is TGTGCCAGCAGCTCTCGCCCCAGCCCAGGGTACTACAATGAGCAGTTCTTC. Its protein is CASSSRPSPGYYNEQFF.

CDR3 sequence: CASSQGGAGSTDTQYF. CDR3 DNA: TGTGCCAGCAGTCAGGGAGGAGCGGGTAGCACAGATACGCAGTATTTT. The gene calls are TRBV7-2 and TRBJ2-3; TRBD2 is a possible D gene (6 bases). This CDR3 contains 16 residues. From germline, CDR1 is SGHTA and CDR2 FQGNSA. Between the trimmed V and J ends, which lost 6 bases and 0 bases, there was a span of 16 bases.

In this sample, this clonotype turned up a few times. This chain joins TRBV3-1 and TRBJ2-1; D is ambiguous. V was clipped by 0 bases and J by 5 bases, with 8 bases between them. Germline CDR1 reads LGHDT; CDR2 reads YNNKEL (reference sequence). The CDR3 runs 14 residues. The CDR3 DNA is TGTGCCAGCAGCCAAGATTCAGACGACAATGAGCAGTTCTTC. Its translation is CASSQDSDDNEQFF.

The genes are TRBV12-5 and TRBJ2-1; D ambiguous. The CDR3 totals 17 residues. The V end lost 0 bases, the J end lost 0 bases, and 12 bases lay between the germline ends. In germline, CDR1 is LGHNT, CDR2 FRNRAP. The CDR3 sequence: CASGLVGGLSSYNEQFF. The CDR3 nucleotides are TGTGCTAGTGGTTTGGTTGGTGGGCTTAGCTCCTACAATGAGCAGTTCTTC.